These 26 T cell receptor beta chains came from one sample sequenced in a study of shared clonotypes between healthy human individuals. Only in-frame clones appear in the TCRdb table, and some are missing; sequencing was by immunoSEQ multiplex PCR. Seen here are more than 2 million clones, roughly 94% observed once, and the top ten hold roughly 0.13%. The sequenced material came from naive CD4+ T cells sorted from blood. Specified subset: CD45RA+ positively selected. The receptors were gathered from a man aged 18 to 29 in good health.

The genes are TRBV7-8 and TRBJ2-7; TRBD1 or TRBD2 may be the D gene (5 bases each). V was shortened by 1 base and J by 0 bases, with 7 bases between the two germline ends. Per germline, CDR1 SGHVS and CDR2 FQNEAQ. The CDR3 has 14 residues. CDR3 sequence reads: CASSLERGSYEQYF. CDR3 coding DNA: TGTGCCAGCAGCTTAGAGAGGGGCTCCTACGAGCAGTACTTC.

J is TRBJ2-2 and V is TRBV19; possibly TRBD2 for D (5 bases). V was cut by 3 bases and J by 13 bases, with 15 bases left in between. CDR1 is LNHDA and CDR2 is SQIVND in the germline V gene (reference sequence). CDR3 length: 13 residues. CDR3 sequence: CASSMRYSEGLFF. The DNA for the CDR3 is TGTGCCAGTAGTATGAGGTATAGCGAAGGGCTGTTTTTT.

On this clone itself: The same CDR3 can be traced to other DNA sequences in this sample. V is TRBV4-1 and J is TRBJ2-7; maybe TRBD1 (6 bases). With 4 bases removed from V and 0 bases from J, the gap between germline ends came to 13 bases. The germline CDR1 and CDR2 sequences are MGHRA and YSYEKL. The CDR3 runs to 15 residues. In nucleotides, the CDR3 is TGCGCCAGCAGCCCCGGCACAGGGAGCTCCTACGAGCAGTACTTC. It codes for CASSPGTGSSYEQYF.

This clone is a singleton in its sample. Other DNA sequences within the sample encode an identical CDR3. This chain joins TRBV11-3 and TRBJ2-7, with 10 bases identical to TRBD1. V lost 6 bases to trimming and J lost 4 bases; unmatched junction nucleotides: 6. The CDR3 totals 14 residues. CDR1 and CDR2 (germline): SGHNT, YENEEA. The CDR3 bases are TGTGCCAGCAGTAGACAGGGGGCGTCTTACGAGCAGTACTTC. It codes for CASSRQGASYEQYF.

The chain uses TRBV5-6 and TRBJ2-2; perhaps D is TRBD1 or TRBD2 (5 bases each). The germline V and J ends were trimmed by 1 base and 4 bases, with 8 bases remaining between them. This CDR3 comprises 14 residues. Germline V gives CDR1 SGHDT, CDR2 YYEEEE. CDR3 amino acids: CASSLQGRTGELFF. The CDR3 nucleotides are TGTGCCAGCAGCTTGCAGGGACGCACCGGGGAGCTGTTTTTT.

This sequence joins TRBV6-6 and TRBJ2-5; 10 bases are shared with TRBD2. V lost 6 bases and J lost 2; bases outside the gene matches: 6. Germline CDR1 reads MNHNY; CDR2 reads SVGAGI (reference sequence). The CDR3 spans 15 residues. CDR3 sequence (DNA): TGTGCCAGCAGACGGGGACTAGCGATTCAAGAGACCCAGTACTTC. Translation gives CASRRGLAIQETQYF.

CDR3 loop: CASRDGQGGNQPQHF. In DNA, the CDR3 is TGTGCCAGTAGAGATGGGCAGGGTGGGAATCAGCCCCAGCATTTT. This sequence joins TRBV19 and TRBJ1-5; D is possibly TRBD1 (5 bases). Per germline, CDR1 LNHDA and CDR2 SQIVND (reference sequence). CDR3 size: 15 residues. V lost 6 bases and J 4 bases, leaving 16 bases between the germline ends.

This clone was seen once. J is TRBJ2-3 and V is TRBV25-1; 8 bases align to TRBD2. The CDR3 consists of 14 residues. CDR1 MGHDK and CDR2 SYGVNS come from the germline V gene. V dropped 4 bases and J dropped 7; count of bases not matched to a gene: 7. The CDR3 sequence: CASSVSGGHHTQYF. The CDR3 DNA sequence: TGTGCCAGCAGTGTAAGCGGGGGCCACCATACGCAGTATTTT.

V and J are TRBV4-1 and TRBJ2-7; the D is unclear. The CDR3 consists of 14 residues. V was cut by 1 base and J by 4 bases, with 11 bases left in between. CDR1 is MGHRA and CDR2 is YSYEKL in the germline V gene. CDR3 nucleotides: TGCGCCAGCAGCCAAGGTCAGCTGGGATACGAGCAGTACTTC. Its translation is CASSQGQLGYEQYF.

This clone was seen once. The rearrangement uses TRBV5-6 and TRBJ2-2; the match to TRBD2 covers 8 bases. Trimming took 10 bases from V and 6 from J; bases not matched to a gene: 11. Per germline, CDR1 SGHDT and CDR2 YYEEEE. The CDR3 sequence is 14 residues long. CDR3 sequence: CASGRLAGSGELFF. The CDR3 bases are TGTGCCTCAGGCCGGCTAGCGGGTTCCGGGGAGCTGTTTTTT.

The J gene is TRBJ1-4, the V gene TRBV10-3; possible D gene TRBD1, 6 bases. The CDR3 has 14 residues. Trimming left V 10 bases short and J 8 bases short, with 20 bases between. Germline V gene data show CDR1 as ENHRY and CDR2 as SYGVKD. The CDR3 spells CATRRGAVREKLFF. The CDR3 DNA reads TGTGCCACAAGACGGGGGGCGGTCAGGGAAAAACTGTTTTTT.

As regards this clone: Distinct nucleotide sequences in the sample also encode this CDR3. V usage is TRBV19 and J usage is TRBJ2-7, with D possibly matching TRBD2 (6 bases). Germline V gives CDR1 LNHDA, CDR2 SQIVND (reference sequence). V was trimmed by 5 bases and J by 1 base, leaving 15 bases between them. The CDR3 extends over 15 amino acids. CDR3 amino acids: CASSRGTSGSYEQYF. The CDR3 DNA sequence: TGTGCCAGTAGTCGTGGGACTTCGGGGTCCTACGAGCAGTACTTC. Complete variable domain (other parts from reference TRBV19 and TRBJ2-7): DGGITQSPKYLFRKEGQNVTLSCEQNLNHDAMYWYRQDPGQGLRLIYYSQIVNDFQKGDIAEGYSVSREKKESFPLTVTSAQKNPTAFYLCASSRGTSGSYEQYFGPGTRLTVT.

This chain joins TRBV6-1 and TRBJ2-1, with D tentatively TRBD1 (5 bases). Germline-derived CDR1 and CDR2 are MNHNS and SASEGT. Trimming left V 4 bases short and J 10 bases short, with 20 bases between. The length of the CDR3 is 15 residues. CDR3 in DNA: TGTGCCAGCAGTGGGCAGGGCCTAGGGGTAGGAGAGCAGTTCTTC. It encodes CASSGQGLGVGEQFF.

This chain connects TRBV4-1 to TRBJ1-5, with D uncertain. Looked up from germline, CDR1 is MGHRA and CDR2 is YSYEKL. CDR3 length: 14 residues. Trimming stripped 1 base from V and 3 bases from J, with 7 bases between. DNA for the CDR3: TGCGCCAGCAGCCAAGCGGGAGACAATCAGCCCCAGCATTTT. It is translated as CASSQAGDNQPQHF.

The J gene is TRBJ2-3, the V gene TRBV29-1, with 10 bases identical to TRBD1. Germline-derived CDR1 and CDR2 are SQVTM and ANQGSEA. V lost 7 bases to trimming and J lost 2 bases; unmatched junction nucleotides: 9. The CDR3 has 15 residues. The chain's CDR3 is CSGRRDRGYTDTQYF. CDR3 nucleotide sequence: TGCAGCGGGAGGAGGGACAGGGGTTACACAGATACGCAGTATTTT.

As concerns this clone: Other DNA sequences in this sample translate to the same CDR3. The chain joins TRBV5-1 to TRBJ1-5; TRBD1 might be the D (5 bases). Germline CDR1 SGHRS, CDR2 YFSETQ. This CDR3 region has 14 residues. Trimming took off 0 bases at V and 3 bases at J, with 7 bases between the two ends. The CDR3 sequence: CASSLGQPNQPQHF. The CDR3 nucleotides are TGCGCCAGCAGCTTGGGACAGCCCAATCAGCCCCAGCATTTT.

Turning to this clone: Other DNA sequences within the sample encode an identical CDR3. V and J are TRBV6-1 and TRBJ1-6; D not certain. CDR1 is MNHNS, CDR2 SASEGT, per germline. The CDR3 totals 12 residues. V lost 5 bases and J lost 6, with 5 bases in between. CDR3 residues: CASSLINSPLHF. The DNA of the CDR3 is TGTGCCAGCAGTCTAATTAATTCACCCCTCCACTTT.

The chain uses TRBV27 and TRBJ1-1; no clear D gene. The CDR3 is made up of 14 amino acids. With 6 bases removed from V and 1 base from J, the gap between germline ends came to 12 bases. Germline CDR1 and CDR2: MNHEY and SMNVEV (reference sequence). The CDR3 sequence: CASSLLLGNTEAFF. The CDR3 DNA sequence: TGTGCCAGCAGCCTCCTATTGGGGAACACTGAAGCTTTCTTT.

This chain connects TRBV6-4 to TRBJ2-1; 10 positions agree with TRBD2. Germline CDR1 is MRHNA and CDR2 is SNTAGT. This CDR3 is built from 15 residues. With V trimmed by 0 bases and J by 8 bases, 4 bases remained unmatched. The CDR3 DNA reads TGTGCCAGCAGTGACTCGGGGCTAGCGGGAGATGAGCAGTTCTTC. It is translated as CASSDSGLAGDEQFF.

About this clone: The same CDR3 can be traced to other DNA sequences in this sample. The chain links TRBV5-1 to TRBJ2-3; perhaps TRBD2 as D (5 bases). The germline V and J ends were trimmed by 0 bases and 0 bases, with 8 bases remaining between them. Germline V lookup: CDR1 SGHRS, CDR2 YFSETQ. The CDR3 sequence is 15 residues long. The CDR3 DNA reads TGCGCCAGCAGCTTGGGAGGGATTAGCACAGATACGCAGTATTTT. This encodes CASSLGGISTDTQYF.

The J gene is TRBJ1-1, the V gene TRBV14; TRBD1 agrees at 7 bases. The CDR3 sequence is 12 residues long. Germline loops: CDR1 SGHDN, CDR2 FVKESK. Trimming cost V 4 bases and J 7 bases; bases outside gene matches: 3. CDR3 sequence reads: CASSPQGGEAFF. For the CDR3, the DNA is TGTGCCAGCAGCCCGCAGGGGGGTGAAGCTTTCTTT.

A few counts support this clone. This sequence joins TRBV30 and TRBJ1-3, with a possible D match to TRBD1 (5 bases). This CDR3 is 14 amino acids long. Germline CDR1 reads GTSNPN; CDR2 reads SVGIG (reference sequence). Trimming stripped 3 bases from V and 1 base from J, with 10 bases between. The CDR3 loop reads CAWRNGGSGNTIYF. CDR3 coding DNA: TGTGCCTGGAGGAACGGGGGGTCTGGAAACACCATATATTTT.

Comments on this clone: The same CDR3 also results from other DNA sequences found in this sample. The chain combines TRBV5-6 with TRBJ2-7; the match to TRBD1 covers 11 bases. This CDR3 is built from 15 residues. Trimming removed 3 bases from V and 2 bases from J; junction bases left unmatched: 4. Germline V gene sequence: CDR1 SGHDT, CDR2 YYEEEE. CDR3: CASSSPGQGAYEQYF. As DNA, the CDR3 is TGTGCCAGCAGCTCCCCGGGACAGGGGGCCTACGAGCAGTACTTC.

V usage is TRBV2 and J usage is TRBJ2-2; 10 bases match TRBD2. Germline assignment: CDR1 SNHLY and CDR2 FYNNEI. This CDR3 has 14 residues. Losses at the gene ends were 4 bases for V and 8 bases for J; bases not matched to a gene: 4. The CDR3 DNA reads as TGTGCCAGCAGTGCCCCTAGCGGGAGAGGGGAGCTGTTTTTT. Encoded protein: CASSAPSGRGELFF.

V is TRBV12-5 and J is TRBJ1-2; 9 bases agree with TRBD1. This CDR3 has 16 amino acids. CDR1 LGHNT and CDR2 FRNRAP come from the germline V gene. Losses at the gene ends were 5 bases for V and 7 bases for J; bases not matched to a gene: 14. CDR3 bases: TGTGCTAGTGGTAACGCCCCGGGACAGGGCGTCCGTGGCTACACCTTC. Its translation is CASGNAPGQGVRGYTF.

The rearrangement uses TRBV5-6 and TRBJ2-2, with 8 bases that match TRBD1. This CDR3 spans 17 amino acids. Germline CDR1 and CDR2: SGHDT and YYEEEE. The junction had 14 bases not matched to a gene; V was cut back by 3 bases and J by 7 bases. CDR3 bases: TGTGCCAGCAGCTGGGACAGGCCCTTGACCCCCGGCGGGGAGCTGTTTTTT. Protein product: CASSWDRPLTPGGELFF. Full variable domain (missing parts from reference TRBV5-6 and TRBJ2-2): DAGVTQSPTHLIKTRGQQVTLRCSPKSGHDTVSWYQQALGQGPQFIFQYYEEEERQRGNFPDRFSGHQFPNYSSELNVNALLLGDSALYLCASSWDRPLTPGGELFFGEGSRLTVL.